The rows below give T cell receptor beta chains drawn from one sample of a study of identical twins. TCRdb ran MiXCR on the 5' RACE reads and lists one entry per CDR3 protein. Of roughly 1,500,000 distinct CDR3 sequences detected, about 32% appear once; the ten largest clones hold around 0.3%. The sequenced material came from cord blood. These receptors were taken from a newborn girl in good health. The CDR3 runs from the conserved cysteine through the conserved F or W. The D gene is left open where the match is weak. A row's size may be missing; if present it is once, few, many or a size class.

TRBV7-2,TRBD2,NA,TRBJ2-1,TGTGCCAGCAGCCGAACGGGGACTAACCCGCTCCATGAGCAGTTCTTC,CASSRTGTNPLHEQFF
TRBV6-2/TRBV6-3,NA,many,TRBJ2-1,TGTGCCAGTCGAAGGGGGGGTACCTACAATGAGCAGTTCTTC,CASRRGGTYNEQFF
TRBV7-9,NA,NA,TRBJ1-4,TGTGCCAGCAGCTTAGGGACTCCAACTAATGAAAAACTGTTTTTT,CASSLGTPTNEKLFF
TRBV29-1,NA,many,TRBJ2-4,TGCAGCGTTGAAAGCTACCTAGGGGCCAAAAACATTCAGTACTTC,CSVESYLGAKNIQYF
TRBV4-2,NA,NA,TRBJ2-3,TGTGCCAGCAGCCAAGCGTCTAGCGGTCAAGGGGGACACACAGATACGCAGTATTTT,CASSQASSGQGGHTDTQYF
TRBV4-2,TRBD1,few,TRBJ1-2,TGTGCCAGCAGCCAAGATAGGAGAACAGGGGACTATGGCTACACCTTC,CASSQDRRTGDYGYTF
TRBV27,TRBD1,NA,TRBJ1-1,TGTGCCAGCACCATACCGGACAGGGCCAGGGGTTGGGCCACTGAAGCTTTCTTT,CASTIPDRARGWATEAFF
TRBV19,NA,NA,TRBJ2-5,TGTGCCAGTAGTATAGATCGCGACACTAGGGATGAGCAGTACTTC,CASSIDRDTRDEQYF
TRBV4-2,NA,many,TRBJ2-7,TGTGCCAGCAGCCAAGAGAAGACGGGCTACGAGCAGTACTTC,CASSQEKTGYEQYF
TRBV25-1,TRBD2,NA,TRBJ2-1,TGTGCCAGCAGTGACCTAGCGGGAGAGTTCTTC,CASSDLAGEFF
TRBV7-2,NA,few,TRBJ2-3,TGTGCCAGCAGTTTAGTGGGCTACGTGGGAACAGATACGCAGTATTTT,CASSLVGYVGTDTQYF
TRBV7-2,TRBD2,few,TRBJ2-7,TGTGCCAGCAGCCCCCTACCTAGCGGGAGTTACAATGAGCAGTACTTC,CASSPLPSGSYNEQYF